This TCR beta chain was found in a study of T cell responses to AZD1222 COVID-19 vaccine. Overall study findings and caveats: Repertoires were collected only later (after the peak T cell response had occurred). Increased Spike-specific TCR breadth and depth were observed after two AZD1222 doses.

In regard to this clone: Antigen unknown.

Some clones are missing from TCRdb's copy, which holds only in-frame ones; the method was immunoSEQ multiplex PCR. The data show about 170,000 clones, 90% to 95% seen once. The clonotype originates from an adult in good health. This sample comprised peripheral blood, obtained on day 0 of AZD1222 vaccination.

The CDR3 DNA reads as TGTGCCAGTCGAATGTGGCAGAGTAATGAAAAACTGTTTTTT. Protein: CASRMWQSNEKLFF. The chain has TRBV19 and TRBJ1-4; D gene ambiguous. Per germline, CDR1 LNHDA and CDR2 SQIVND (reference sequence). The CDR3 totals 14 residues. Between the trimmed V and J ends, which lost 8 bases and 4 bases, there was a span of 14 bases.